This note documents a single TCR beta chain sequence. Its antigen is as yet unknown. These data originate in a study of T-cell reconstitution after alpha-beta-depleted transplantation in children. General study points: The high TCRbeta diversity at day 60 in some patients came from surviving recipient T cells and thymic progenitors. Fresh T-cell production supplied most of the T-cell counts and diversity seen one year after transplant. Where alpha-beta T cells came from about two months after transplant was reportedly several hundred expanded graft clones.

The germline V gene has CDR1 DFQATT and CDR2 SNEGSKA (reference sequence). J lost 0 bases, V lost 6 bases, and 17 bases had no gene match. The CDR3 consists of 18 residues. Library preparation (for TCRbeta) was performed with unique molecular identifiers. TCRdb re-derived calls from the PCR reads in MiXCR, one entry per CDR3 protein. The data show about 460,000 distinct CDR3 sequences, roughly 10% seen once. This chain connects TRBV20-1 to TRBJ2-1, with TRBD2 identical over 7 bases. This clonotype originated in a female patient aged 2 to 10 who had a stem cell transplant for aplastic anemia, so the T cells may come from the graft donor. Sample: PBMCs, mostly from graft donor cells, taken 180 days after TCRalphabeta/CD19-depleted stem cell transplant. CDR3 region: CSANTMRESRPSYNEQFF. CDR3 sequence (DNA): TGCAGTGCAAACACCATGCGGGAGAGCCGTCCCTCCTACAATGAGCAGTTCTTC.